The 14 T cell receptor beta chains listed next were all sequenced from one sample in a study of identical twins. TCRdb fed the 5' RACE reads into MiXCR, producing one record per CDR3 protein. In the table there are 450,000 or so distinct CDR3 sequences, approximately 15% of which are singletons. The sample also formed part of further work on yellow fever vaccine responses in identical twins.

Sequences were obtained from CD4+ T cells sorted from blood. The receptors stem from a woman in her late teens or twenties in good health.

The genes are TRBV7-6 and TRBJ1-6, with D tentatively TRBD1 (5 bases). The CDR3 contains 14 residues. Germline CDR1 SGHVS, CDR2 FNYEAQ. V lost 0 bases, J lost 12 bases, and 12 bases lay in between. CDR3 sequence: CASSLAPDTGPLHF. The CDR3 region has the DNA TGTGCCAGCAGCTTAGCACCGGACACCGGACCCCTCCACTTT.

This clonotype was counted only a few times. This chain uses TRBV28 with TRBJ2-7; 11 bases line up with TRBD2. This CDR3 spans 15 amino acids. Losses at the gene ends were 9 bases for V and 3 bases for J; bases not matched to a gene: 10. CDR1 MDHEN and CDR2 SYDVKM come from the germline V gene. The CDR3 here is CASTSGTSGVYEQYF. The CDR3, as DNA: TGTGCCAGTACCTCCGGGACTAGCGGAGTCTACGAGCAGTACTTC.

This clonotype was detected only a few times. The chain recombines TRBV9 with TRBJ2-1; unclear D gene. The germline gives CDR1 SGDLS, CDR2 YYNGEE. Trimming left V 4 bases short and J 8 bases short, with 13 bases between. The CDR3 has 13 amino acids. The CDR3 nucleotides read TGTGCCAGCAGCCAAAGGACCCTCCATGAGCAGTTCTTC. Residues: CASSQRTLHEQFF. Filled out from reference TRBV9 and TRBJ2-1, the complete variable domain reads DSGVTQTPKHLITATGQRVTLRCSPRSGDLSVYWYQQSLDQGLQFLIQYYNGEERAKGNILERFSAQQFPDLHSELNLSSLELGDSALYFCASSQRTLHEQFFGPGTRLTVL.

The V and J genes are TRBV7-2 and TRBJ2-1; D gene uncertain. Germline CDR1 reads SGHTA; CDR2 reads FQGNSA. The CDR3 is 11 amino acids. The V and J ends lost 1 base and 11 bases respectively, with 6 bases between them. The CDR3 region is CASSLEVQQFF. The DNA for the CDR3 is TGTGCCAGCAGCTTAGAGGTCCAGCAGTTCTTC.

This CDR3 reads CASSSSGGAPYEQYF. The CDR3 DNA reads as TGTGCCAGCAGTTCTAGCGGGGGGGCCCCCTACGAGCAGTACTTC. The V call is TRBV12-3 or TRBV12-4, the J call TRBJ2-7, with 12 bases identical to TRBD2. V was pared by 4 bases and J by 2 bases, with 3 bases of the junction left unmatched. This CDR3 is 15 amino acids long.

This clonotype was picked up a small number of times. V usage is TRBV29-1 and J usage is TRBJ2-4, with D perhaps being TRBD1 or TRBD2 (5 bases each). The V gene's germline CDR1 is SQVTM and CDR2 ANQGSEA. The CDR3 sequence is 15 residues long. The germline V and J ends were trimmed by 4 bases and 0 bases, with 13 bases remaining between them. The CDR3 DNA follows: TGCAGCGTTGCCGGGGCATCTCTAGCCAAAAACATTCAGTACTTC. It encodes CSVAGASLAKNIQYF.

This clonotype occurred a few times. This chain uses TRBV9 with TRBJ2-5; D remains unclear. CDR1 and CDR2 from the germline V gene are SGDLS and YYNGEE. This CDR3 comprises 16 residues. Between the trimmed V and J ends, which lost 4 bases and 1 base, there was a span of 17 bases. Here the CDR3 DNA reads TGTGCCAGCAGCCCCGGAAAGAGGAGCCTCCAAGAGACCCAGTACTTC. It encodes CASSPGKRSLQETQYF. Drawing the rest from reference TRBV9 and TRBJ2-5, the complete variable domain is DSGVTQTPKHLITATGQRVTLRCSPRSGDLSVYWYQQSLDQGLQFLIQYYNGEERAKGNILERFSAQQFPDLHSELNLSSLELGDSALYFCASSPGKRSLQETQYFGPGTRLLVL.

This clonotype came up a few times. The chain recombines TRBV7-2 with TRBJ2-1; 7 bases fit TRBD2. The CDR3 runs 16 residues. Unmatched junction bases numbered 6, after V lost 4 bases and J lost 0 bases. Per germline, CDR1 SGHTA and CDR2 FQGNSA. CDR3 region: CASSSSTSVSYNEQFF. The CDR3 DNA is TGTGCCAGCAGCTCGTCAACTAGCGTCTCCTACAATGAGCAGTTCTTC.

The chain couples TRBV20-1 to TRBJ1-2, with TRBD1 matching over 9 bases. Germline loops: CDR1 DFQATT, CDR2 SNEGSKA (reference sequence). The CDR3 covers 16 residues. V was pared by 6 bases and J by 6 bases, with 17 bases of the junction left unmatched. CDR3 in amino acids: CSAIGGTGQGRDGYTF. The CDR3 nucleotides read TGCAGTGCGATAGGGGGGACGGGACAGGGTCGGGATGGCTACACCTTC.

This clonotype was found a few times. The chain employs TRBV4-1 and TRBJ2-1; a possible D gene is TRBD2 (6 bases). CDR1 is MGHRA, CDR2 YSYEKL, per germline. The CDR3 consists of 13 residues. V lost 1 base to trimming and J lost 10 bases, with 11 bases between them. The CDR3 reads CASSQVWDFEQFF. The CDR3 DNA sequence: TGCGCCAGCAGCCAAGTGTGGGACTTCGAGCAGTTCTTC.

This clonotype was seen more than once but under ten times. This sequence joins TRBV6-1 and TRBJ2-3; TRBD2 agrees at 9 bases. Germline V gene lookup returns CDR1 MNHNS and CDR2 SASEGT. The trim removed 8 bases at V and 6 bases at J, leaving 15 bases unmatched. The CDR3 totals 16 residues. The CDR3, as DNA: TGTGCCAGCCAGGCCGGATTTAGCGGGAGTTTCGATACGCAGTATTTT. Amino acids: CASQAGFSGSFDTQYF.

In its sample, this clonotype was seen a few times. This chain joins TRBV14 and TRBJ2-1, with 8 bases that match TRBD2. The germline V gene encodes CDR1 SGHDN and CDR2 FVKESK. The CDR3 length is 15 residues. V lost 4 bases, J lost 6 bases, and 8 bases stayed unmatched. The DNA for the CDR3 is TGTGCCAGCAGCCCGAGACTAGCGTCAAGCAATGAGCAGTTCTTC. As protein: CASSPRLASSNEQFF.

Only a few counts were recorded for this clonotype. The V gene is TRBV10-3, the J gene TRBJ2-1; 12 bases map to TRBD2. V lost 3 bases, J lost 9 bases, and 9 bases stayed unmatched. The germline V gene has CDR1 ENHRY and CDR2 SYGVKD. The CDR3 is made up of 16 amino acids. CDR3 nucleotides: TGTGCCATCAGTGACTCTAGCGGGAGGGCCAAGGGTGAGCAGTTCTTC. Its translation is CAISDSSGRAKGEQFF.

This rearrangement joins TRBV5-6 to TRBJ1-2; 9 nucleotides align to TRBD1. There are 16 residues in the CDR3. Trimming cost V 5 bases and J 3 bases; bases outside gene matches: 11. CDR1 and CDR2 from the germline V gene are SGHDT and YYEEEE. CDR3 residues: CASRNLGQGTYYGYTF. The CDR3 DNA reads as TGTGCCAGCAGGAATCTTGGACAGGGGACGTACTATGGCTACACCTTC.